Following are 14 T cell receptor beta chains from one sample sequenced in a study of T cells in Graves' hyperthyroidism and ophthalmopathy. Amplification of TCR beta CDR3 regions was performed using RNA transcripts as template. The study used the HTBI primer set for a first-round RT-PCR of the TCR CDR3. Using its own MiXCR run on the multiplex PCR reads, TCRdb lists one record per CDR3 protein. The top ten hold over 35% of the sample, which has a few hundred thousand distinct CDR3 sequences, approximately 18% seen once. Sequencing was performed on blood. All receptors derive from a man aged 18 to 29 with Graves' ophthalmopathy.

For this clonotype: The junction and the germline gene differ at one end; a read error may be behind it. The genes are TRBV10-2 and TRBJ2-3; tentatively, D is TRBD2 (6 bases). The CDR3 is 13 residues long. CDR1 and CDR2 (germline): WSHSY, SAAADI. CDR3 sequence: CAGSRLGADTQYF. Written as DNA, the CDR3 is TGCGCCGGCAGTCGACTAGGAGCAGATACGCAGTATTTT.

The table lists this clonotype with many counts. V gene TRBV11-2 combines with J gene TRBJ2-4; D unclear. Trimming removed 2 bases at V and 6 bases at J, with 11 bases between. Germline V gives CDR1 SGHAT, CDR2 FQNNGV. The length of the CDR3 is 14 residues. CDR3 sequence: CASSLFQRRNIQYF. The CDR3 DNA reads TGTGCCAGCAGCTTATTCCAACGCCGAAACATTCAGTACTTC.

This clonotype showed up just a few times. The V and J genes are TRBV11-2 and TRBJ2-1, with D tentatively TRBD2 (5 bases). V was cut by 1 base and J by 8 bases, with 15 bases left in between. Germline assignment: CDR1 SGHAT and CDR2 FQNNGV. The CDR3 is 15 residues long. CDR3 coding DNA: TGTGCCAGCAGCTTAGGAGGGCTGACGGTGGATGAGCAGTTCTTC. Its translation: CASSLGGLTVDEQFF.

This chain joins TRBV5-1 and TRBJ1-1, with 10 bases matching TRBD1. J lost 3 bases, V lost 0 bases, and 2 bases had no gene match. From germline, CDR1 is SGHRS and CDR2 YFSETQ. The CDR3 is made up of 15 amino acids. The CDR3 DNA sequence: TGCGCCAGCAGCTTGGCTGGGACAGGGGACACTGAAGCTTTCTTT. Its protein is CASSLAGTGDTEAFF.

This clonotype was picked up one time. Since a much larger clone is just one base distant, this may be a read error. The chain uses TRBV11-3 and TRBJ2-2; possible D gene TRBD1, 10 bases. This CDR3 is built from 17 residues. Germline assignment: CDR1 SGHNT and CDR2 YENEEA. Trimming shortened V by 7 bases and J by 9 bases, and 27 bases separated the two germline ends. The CDR3: CASNAGGDRGGTRELFF. Here the CDR3 DNA reads TGTGCCAGCAACGCGGGGGGGGACAGGGGAGGAACCAGGGAGCTGTTTTTT.

At least ten counts were recorded for this clonotype. The chain employs TRBV12-3 or TRBV12-4 and TRBJ2-5; 8 bases fit TRBD2. The V gene end was trimmed by 2 bases and the J gene end by 2 bases; junction bases not matched to a gene: 4. The CDR3 is 15 amino acids. Here the CDR3 reads CASSLRGGWQETQYF. CDR3 nucleotides: TGTGCCAGCAGTTTACGGGGGGGCTGGCAAGAGACCCAGTACTTC.

This clonotype was observed at least ten times. This chain connects TRBV3-1 to TRBJ2-2, with 7 bases lining up with TRBD2. The V and J ends lost 5 bases and 5 bases, in that order; junction bases with no gene match: 11. The germline gives CDR1 LGHDT, CDR2 YNNKEL (reference sequence). The CDR3 is 16 residues long. The CDR3 nucleotides read TGTGCCAGCAGCAACCCGGCGGGGGTCTGGACCGGGGAGCTGTTTTTT. Amino acids: CASSNPAGVWTGELFF.

Comment on this clonotype: A much larger clone is a single base away; this may be a read error. The chain combines TRBV7-9 with TRBJ2-3; D may be TRBD2 (6 bases). Germline values: CDR1 SEHNR, CDR2 FQNEAQ (reference sequence). V was clipped by 5 bases and J by 2 bases, with 11 bases between them. The CDR3 is made up of 14 amino acids. The CDR3 sequence is CASSLQGLTDTQYF. DNA of the CDR3: TGTGCCAGCAGCCTCCAGGGACTCACAGATACGCAGTATTTT. Looking up the rest from reference TRBV7-9 and TRBJ2-3 gives the full variable domain: DTGVSQNPRHKITKRGQNVTFRCDPISEHNRLYWYRQTLGQGPEFLTYFQNEAQLEKSRLLSDRFSAERPKGSFSTLEIQRTEQGDSAMYLCASSLQGLTDTQYFGPGTRLTVL.

This clonotype was counted between two and nine times. The V and J genes are TRBV12-3 or TRBV12-4 and TRBJ2-2; tentative D call: TRBD2 (7 bases). V lost 6 bases and J 4 bases, leaving 18 bases between the germline ends. There are 16 residues in the CDR3. CDR3: CASSELGGQVTGELFF. The DNA for the CDR3 is TGTGCCAGCAGCGAGCTCGGGGGGCAGGTCACCGGGGAGCTGTTTTTT.

This clonotype was detected ten times or more. V and J are TRBV27 and TRBJ1-1; 7 bases align to TRBD1. Trimming took 6 bases from V and 1 from J; bases not matched to a gene: 8. The CDR3 contains 15 residues. Germline V lookup: CDR1 MNHEY, CDR2 SMNVEV (reference sequence). CDR3 residues: CASRGGGGGNTEAFF. The CDR3 DNA reads as TGTGCCAGCAGGGGAGGGGGCGGAGGGAACACTGAAGCTTTCTTT.

This clonotype was observed at least ten times. The genes are TRBV10-1 and TRBJ2-7, with D possibly being TRBD1 or TRBD2 (5 bases each). V was clipped by 0 bases and J by 7 bases, with 10 bases between them. This CDR3 region has 13 residues. The V gene's germline CDR1 is WNHNN and CDR2 SYGVQD (reference sequence). In nucleotides, the CDR3 is TGCGCCAGCAGTGAGTCGGGGGTAGGGGAGCAGTACTTC. Translation gives CASSESGVGEQYF.

This clonotype has a handful of counts. The chain uses TRBV12-3 or TRBV12-4 and TRBJ2-3; weak D call: TRBD2 (7 bases). The V and J ends lost 7 bases and 0 bases respectively, with 14 bases between them. The CDR3 is 15 amino acids. In DNA form, the CDR3 reads TGTGCCAGCACTCTCCGGGGGGCAAGCACAGATACGCAGTATTTT. This encodes CASTLRGASTDTQYF.

Notes on this clonotype: This may be a read error, as it is one base from a much larger clone. V and J are TRBV6-5 and TRBJ2-1; the D is unclear. Germline-derived CDR1 and CDR2 are MNHEY and SVGAGI. The CDR3 loop spans 11 amino acids. V was clipped by 2 bases and J by 9 bases, with 5 bases between them. In DNA form, the CDR3 reads TGTGCCAGCAGTTACCCGGGTGAGCAGTTCTTC. It is translated as CASSYPGEQFF.

The genes are TRBV20-1 and TRBJ1-2; 10 nucleotides align to TRBD1. The CDR3 spans 14 residues. Germline V gene lookup returns CDR1 DFQATT and CDR2 SNEGSKA (reference sequence). Trimming at V came to 6 bases and at J to 0 bases, leaving 4 bases not matched to a gene. The CDR3 bases are TGCAGTGCAACCGGGACAGGGGCTAACTATGGCTACACCTTC. It translates to CSATGTGANYGYTF.